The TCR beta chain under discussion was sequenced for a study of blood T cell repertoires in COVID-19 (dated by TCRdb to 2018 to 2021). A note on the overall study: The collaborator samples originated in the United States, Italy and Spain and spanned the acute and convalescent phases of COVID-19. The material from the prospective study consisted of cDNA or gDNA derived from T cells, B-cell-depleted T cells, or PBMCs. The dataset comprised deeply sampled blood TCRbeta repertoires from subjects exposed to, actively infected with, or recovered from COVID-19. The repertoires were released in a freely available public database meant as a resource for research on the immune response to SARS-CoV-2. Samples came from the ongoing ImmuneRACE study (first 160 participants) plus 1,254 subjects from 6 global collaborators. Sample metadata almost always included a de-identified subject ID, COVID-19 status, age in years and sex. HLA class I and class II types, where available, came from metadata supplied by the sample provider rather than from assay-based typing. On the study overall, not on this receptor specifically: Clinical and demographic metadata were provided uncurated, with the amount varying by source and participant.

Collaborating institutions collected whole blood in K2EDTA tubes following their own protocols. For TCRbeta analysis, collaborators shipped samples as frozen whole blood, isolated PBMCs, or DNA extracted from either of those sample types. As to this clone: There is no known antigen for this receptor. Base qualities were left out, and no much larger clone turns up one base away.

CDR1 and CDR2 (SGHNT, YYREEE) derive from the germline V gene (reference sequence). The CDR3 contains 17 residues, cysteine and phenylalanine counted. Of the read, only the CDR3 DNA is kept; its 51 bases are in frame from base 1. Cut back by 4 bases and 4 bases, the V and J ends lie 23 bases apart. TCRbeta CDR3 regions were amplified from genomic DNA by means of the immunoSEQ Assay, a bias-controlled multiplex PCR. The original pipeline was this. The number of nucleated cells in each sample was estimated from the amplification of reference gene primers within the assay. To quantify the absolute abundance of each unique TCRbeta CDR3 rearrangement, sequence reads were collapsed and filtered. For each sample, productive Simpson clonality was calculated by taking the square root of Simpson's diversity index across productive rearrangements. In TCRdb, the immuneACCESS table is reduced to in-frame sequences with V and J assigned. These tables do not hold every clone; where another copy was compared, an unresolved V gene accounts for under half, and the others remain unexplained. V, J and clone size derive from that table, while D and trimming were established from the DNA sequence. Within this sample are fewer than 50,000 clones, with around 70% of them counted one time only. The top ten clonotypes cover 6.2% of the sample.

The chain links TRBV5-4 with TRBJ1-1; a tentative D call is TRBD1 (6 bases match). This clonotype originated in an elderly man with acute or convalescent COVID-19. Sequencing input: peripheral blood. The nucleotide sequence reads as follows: TGTGCCAGCAGCCCGAACTTACTGACAGGTCGCCCCACTGAAGCTTTCTTT. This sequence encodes CASSPNLLTGRPTEAFF.